This T cell receptor beta chain is drawn from a study of cytomegalovirus exposure and HLA in healthy donors. Vbeta (60) and Jbeta (13) primers were used in the PCR. Profiling relied on immunoSEQ multiplex PCR, and the TCRdb table lists in-frame clones only, not all of them. The listing contains fewer than 85,000 clones. The study sampled nominally healthy donors, though unrecorded immune exposures were likely. General study results and limits: Exclusion as indistinguishable affected some V segments, including TRBV6-2 and TRBV6-3.

CDR1 and CDR2 (germline): MGHRA, YSYEKL. Trimming at V came to 1 base and at J to 4 bases, leaving 15 bases not matched to a gene. This CDR3 is 19 amino acids long. About this clone: Its target is not known.

The genes are TRBV4-1 and TRBJ1-4; 7 positions match TRBD1. The sample comprised PBMCs. The clonotype comes from a woman aged 35 to 49 in good health and CMV-seropositive. Here the CDR3 reads CASSQVWGWGQRFNEKLFF. CDR3 sequence (DNA): TGCGCCAGCAGCCAAGTATGGGGGTGGGGACAGCGCTTTAATGAAAAACTGTTTTTT.